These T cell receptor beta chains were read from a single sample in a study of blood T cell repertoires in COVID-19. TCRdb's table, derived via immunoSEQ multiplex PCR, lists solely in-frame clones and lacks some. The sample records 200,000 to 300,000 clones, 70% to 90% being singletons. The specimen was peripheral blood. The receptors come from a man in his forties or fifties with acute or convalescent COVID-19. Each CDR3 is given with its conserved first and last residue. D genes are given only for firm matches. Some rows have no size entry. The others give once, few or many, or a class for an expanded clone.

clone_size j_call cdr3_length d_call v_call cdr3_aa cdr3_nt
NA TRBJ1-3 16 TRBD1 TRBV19 CASSIWTGVRGNTIYF TGTGCCAGTAGTATCTGGACAGGGGTACGAGGAAACACCATATATTTT
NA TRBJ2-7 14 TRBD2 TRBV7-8 CASSLRLAYYEQYF TGTGCCAGCAGCTTACGACTAGCTTACTACGAGCAGTACTTC
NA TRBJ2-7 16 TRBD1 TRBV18 CASSPRGTGDSHEQYF TGTGCCAGCTCACCAAGGGGGACAGGGGATTCCCACGAGCAGTACTTC
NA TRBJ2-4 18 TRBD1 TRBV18 CASSPLGTGGVAKNIQYF TGTGCCAGCTCACCACTCGGGACAGGGGGTGTCGCCAAAAACATTCAGTACTTC
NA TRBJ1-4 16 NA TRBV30 CAWSGRLRTGYEKLFF TGTGCCTGGAGTGGGCGGTTGAGGACGGGATACGAAAAACTGTTTTTT
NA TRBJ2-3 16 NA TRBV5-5 CASSYPRGGAADTQYF TGTGCCAGCAGCTACCCCCGAGGAGGGGCCGCAGATACGCAGTATTTT
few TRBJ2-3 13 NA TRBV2 CASSDSGTDTQYF TGTGCCAGCAGTGATTCCGGGACAGATACGCAGTATTTT
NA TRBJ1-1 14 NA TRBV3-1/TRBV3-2 CASSQEGTDTEAFF TGTGCCAGCAGCCAAGAGGGCACAGACACTGAAGCTTTCTTT
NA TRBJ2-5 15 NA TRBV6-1 CASSERLRVAETQYF TGTGCCAGCAGTGAACGCCTTCGGGTCGCAGAGACCCAGTACTTC
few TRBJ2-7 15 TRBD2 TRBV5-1 CASSLDLAGVYEQYF TGCGCCAGCAGCTTGGATCTAGCGGGAGTCTACGAGCAGTACTTC
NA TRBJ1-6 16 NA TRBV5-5 CASTLGGTSDNSPLHF TGTGCCAGCACCTTAGGAGGGACCTCCGATAATTCACCCCTCCACTTT
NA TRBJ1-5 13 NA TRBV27 CASSLREDQPQHF TGTGCCAGCAGTTTAAGAGAGGATCAGCCCCAGCATTTT
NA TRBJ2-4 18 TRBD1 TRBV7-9 CASSYGTGRESAKNIQYF TGTGCCAGCAGCTACGGGACAGGGCGCGAGTCGGCCAAAAACATTCAGTACTTC
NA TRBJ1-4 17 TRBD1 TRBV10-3 CAISALGTATTNEKLFF TGTGCCATCAGCGCCTTAGGGACAGCTACAACTAATGAAAAACTGTTTTTT
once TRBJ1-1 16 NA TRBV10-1 CASSESKWDMNTEAFF TGCGCCAGCAGTGAGTCGAAATGGGACATGAACACTGAAGCTTTCTTT
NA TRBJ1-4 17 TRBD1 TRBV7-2 CASSVRTGQGRDEKLFF TGTGCCAGCAGCGTAAGAACCGGACAGGGCAGAGATGAAAAACTGTTTTTT
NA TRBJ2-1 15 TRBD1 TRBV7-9 CASSSAGTGYNEQFF TGTGCCAGCAGCTCCGCCGGGACAGGATACAATGAGCAGTTCTTC
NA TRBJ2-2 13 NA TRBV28 CASSFRNTGELFF TGTGCCAGCAGTTTCAGGAACACCGGGGAGCTGTTTTTT
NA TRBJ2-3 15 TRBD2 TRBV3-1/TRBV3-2 CASRTSGGRTDTQYF TGTGCCAGCCGAACTAGCGGGGGCCGCACAGATACGCAGTATTTT
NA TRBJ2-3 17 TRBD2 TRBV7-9 CASSFEVAGGGTDTQYF TGTGCCAGCAGCTTTGAGGTAGCGGGAGGTGGTACAGATACGCAGTATTTT
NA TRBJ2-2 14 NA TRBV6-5 CASSYPGDAGELFF TGTGCCAGCAGTTACCCAGGGGACGCCGGGGAGCTGTTTTTT
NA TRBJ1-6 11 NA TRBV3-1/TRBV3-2 CASSLLGALHF TGTGCCAGCAGCCTCCTCGGGGCCCTCCACTTT
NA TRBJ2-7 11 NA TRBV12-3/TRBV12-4 CATSQAYEQYF TGTGCCACCTCACAGGCCTACGAGCAGTACTTC
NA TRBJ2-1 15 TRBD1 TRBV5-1 CASSRWGQGYNEQFF TGCGCCAGCAGCAGGTGGGGACAGGGGTACAATGAGCAGTTCTTC
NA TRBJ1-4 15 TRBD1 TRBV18 CASSPGQGIREKLFF TGTGCCAGCTCACCAGGACAGGGAATACGAGAAAAACTGTTTTTT
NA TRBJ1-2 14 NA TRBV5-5 CASSLGTESYGYTF TGTGCCAGCAGCTTGGGGACAGAGTCATATGGCTACACCTTC
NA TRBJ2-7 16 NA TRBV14 CASSPRTMSRGYEQYF TGTGCCAGCAGCCCACGAACTATGAGTAGGGGCTACGAGCAGTACTTC
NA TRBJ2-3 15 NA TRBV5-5 CASSLTGFSTDTQYF TGTGCCAGCAGCTTGACGGGTTTTTCAACTGATACGCAGTATTTT
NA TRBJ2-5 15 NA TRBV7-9 CASSTYSPGQETQYF TGTGCCAGCAGCACTTACAGTCCGGGGCAAGAGACCCAGTACTTC
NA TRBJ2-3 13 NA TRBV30 CAWTSVGTDTQYF TGTGCCTGGACTAGCGTCGGCACAGATACGCAGTATTTT
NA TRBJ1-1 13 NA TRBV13 CASSLAGTPSAFF TGTGCCAGCAGCTTAGCAGGAACCCCCTCGGCTTTCTTT